Reported below is one TCR beta chain. The antigen remains undetermined. TCRdb's copy holds only in-frame clones and misses some; the assay was immunoSEQ multiplex PCR. This sample carries about 18,000 clones, roughly 72% of them seen once, and the ten largest clones take about 24%. The data were taken from a study of OX40 agonist ivuxolimab in advanced cancers. Study results and limitations: Expanded clones belonging to CD8+ T cells outnumbered, on average, those of CD4+. Doses of 0.1 to 3.0 mg/kg were accompanied by clonal expansion of CD4+ and CD8+ blood T cells by week 6.

Patients with autoimmune history or systemic immunosuppression were excluded. The sample consisted of CD4+ or CD8+ T cells sorted from blood, taken in a trial of the OX40 agonist ivuxolimab. This receptor was identified in an adult with an advanced solid tumor such as melanoma, head and neck, liver or kidney cancer.

This CDR3 reads CAWSPLLGQGTRYEQYF. The CDR3 bases are TGTGCCTGGAGCCCGCTCTTAGGACAGGGGACGCGCTACGAGCAGTACTTC. The chain has TRBV30 and TRBJ2-7; the match to TRBD1 covers 9 bases. The CDR3 covers 17 residues. CDR1 and CDR2 (germline): GTSNPN, SVGIG (reference sequence). J lost 3 bases, V lost 3 bases, and 15 bases had no gene match. The full variable domain, in which reference TRBV30 and TRBJ2-7 provide the parts outside the CDR3, is SQTIHQWPATLVQPVGSPLSLECTVEGTSNPNLYWYRQAAGRGLQLLFYSVGIGQISSEVPQNLSASRPQDRQFILSSKKLLLSDSGFYLCAWSPLLGQGTRYEQYFGPGTRLTVT.